This T cell receptor beta chain was retrieved from a study of T-cell reconstitution after alpha-beta-depleted transplantation in children. The TCRbeta library was prepared with unique molecular identifiers. TCRdb fed the PCR reads into MiXCR, producing one record per CDR3 protein. The sample has a few hundred thousand distinct CDR3 sequences; more than 10% are singletons. The V end lost 1 base, the J end lost 6 bases, and 4 bases lay between the germline ends. The CDR3 extends over 11 amino acids. Germline-derived CDR1 and CDR2 are PRHDT and FYEKMQ (reference sequence). The receptor comes from a human donor who donated a stem cell graft to a child with Fanconi anemia. This specimen consisted of PBMCs, obtained from the stem cell graft. The chain has TRBV13 and TRBJ2-7; D is undetermined. Written as DNA, the CDR3 is TGTGCCAGCAGCTTAGTCCTCGAGCAGTACTTC. Protein product: CASSLVLEQYF.